This T cell receptor (beta chain) is drawn from a study of shared clonotypes between healthy human individuals. It was into CD45RA+ naive and CD45RA-negative memory subsets that the CD4+ cells were split. Profiled with immunoSEQ multiplex PCR; TCRdb holds only in-frame clones, not every one. The table has roughly 1.5 million clones, about 98% seen once. V lost 9 bases to trimming and J lost 6 bases, with 21 bases between them. Germline CDR1 MDHEN, CDR2 SYDVKM. This CDR3 is 14 amino acids long. The source of this sequence is a young man in good health. The material sequenced was naive CD4+ T cells sorted from blood. Documented subset: CD45RA+ positively selected. This chain connects TRBV28 to TRBJ2-7, with a possible D match to TRBD1 (5 bases). The CDR3 bases are TGTGCCAGTCTCAGTGGGGCTTTGAATTCCGAGCAGTACTTC. The encoded protein is CASLSGALNSEQYF.